The 12 T cell receptor beta chains below come from one sample, sequenced in a study of blood T cell repertoires in COVID-19. TCRdb's table, derived via immunoSEQ multiplex PCR, lists solely in-frame clones and lacks some. The repertoire consists of about 240,000 clones, with about 80% occurring once and the leading ten covering about 2%. The specimen sequenced was peripheral blood. These receptors were obtained from a young man who had recovered from COVID-19.

The chain carries TRBV3-1 (or the pseudogene TRBV3-2) and TRBJ2-5; TRBD1 is a possible D gene (5 bases). The CDR3 is 18 residues long. Trimming stripped 2 bases from V and 3 bases from J, with 22 bases between. Germline lookup yields CDR1 LGHDT and CDR2 YNNKEL (reference sequence). CDR3 protein: CASSQLRWGTQDEETQYF. CDR3 in DNA: TGTGCCAGCAGCCAATTGCGGTGGGGTACACAGGACGAAGAGACCCAGTACTTC.

The chain has TRBV5-1 and TRBJ2-3; no clear D. This CDR3 spans 12 amino acids. The ends were cut back, 4 bases at V and 3 bases at J, with 6 bases in the middle. Per germline, CDR1 SGHRS and CDR2 YFSETQ. Written as DNA, the CDR3 is TGCGCCAGCAGCGGCATGACAGATACGCAGTATTTT. Translating it yields CASSGMTDTQYF.

This chain uses TRBV21-1 with TRBJ2-3; TRBD1, the table's D call, was not compared with the DNA. TRBV21-1 is labeled a pseudogene. The CDR3 has 16 residues. CDR3 amino acids: CASSKEGTASTDTQYF. The CDR3 DNA sequence: TGTGCCAGCAGCAAAGAGGGGACAGCTAGCACAGATACGCAGTATTTT.

The chain has TRBV2 and TRBJ1-4, with D possibly matching TRBD1 (6 bases). Germline CDR1 SNHLY, CDR2 FYNNEI. The V and J ends lost 6 bases and 5 bases respectively, with 13 bases between them. CDR3 size: 14 residues. For the CDR3, the DNA is TGTGCCAGCAGCACCGGGACACTAAATGAAAAACTGTTTTTT. Protein: CASSTGTLNEKLFF.

CDR3 sequence: CASSTGQNEAFF. The CDR3 DNA is TGTGCCAGCTCAACAGGACAGAATGAAGCTTTCTTT. The chain employs TRBV18 and TRBJ1-1; tentatively, D is TRBD1 (6 bases). The CDR3 is 12 residues long. Germline assignment: CDR1 KGHSH and CDR2 LQKENI. V was cut by 5 bases and J by 7 bases, with 11 bases left in between.

The chain joins TRBV5-1 to TRBJ2-1; 8 positions match TRBD2. Germline V gene lookup returns CDR1 SGHRS and CDR2 YFSETQ. The CDR3 is 16 amino acids. V shed 2 bases and J 0 bases; nucleotides not matched to a gene: 4. CDR3: CASSFSGTSSYNEQFF. The CDR3 DNA reads as TGCGCCAGCAGCTTTAGCGGGACAAGCTCCTACAATGAGCAGTTCTTC.

The chain has TRBV2 and TRBJ2-3, with 9 bases aligning to TRBD2. Trimming at V came to 3 bases and at J to 3 bases, leaving 7 bases not matched to a gene. The germline V gene has CDR1 SNHLY and CDR2 FYNNEI. The CDR3 loop spans 16 amino acids. This CDR3 is CASSDSGGDLTDTQYF. The CDR3 bases are TGTGCCAGCAGTGATAGCGGGGGCGATTTAACAGATACGCAGTATTTT. The full variable domain, in which reference TRBV2 and TRBJ2-3 provide the parts outside the CDR3, is EPEVTQTPSHQVTQMGQEVILRCVPISNHLYFYWYRQILGQKVEFLVSFYNNEISEKSEIFDDQFSVERPDGSNFTLKIRSTKLEDSAMYFCASSDSGGDLTDTQYFGPGTRLTVL.

This clone has just one count. The rearrangement uses TRBV2 and TRBJ1-2, with 7 bases lining up with TRBD1. The junction had 6 bases not matched to a gene; V was cut back by 5 bases and J by 3 bases. This CDR3 contains 14 residues. Germline assignment: CDR1 SNHLY and CDR2 FYNNEI. In DNA form, the CDR3 reads TGTGCCAGCAGTCAGGGGGTAATGGACTATGGCTACACCTTC. It specifies CASSQGVMDYGYTF.

This chain uses TRBV7-9 with TRBJ2-7, with a weak D call TRBD1 (7 bases). V was pared by 5 bases and J by 7 bases, with 21 bases between. The CDR3 runs to 15 residues. Germline values: CDR1 SEHNR, CDR2 FQNEAQ (reference sequence). The CDR3 DNA follows: TGTGCCAGCAGCCCAATAGGGGCAGGGGGGAGAGAGCAGTACTTC. Amino acid sequence: CASSPIGAGGREQYF. Looking up the rest from reference TRBV7-9 and TRBJ2-7 gives the full variable domain: DTGVSQNPRHKITKRGQNVTFRCDPISEHNRLYWYRQTLGQGPEFLTYFQNEAQLEKSRLLSDRFSAERPKGSFSTLEIQRTEQGDSAMYLCASSPIGAGGREQYFGPGTRLTVT.

V and J are TRBV3-1 (or the pseudogene TRBV3-2) and TRBJ1-2; 7 positions agree with TRBD1. The germline V gene encodes CDR1 LGHDT and CDR2 YNNKEL (reference sequence). The CDR3 spans 15 residues. The V segment lost 4 bases and the J segment 6 bases; nucleotides outside the gene matches: 11. The CDR3 DNA reads TGTGCCAGCAGCCCACCTGACAGGGCGGAAAATGGCTACACCTTC. It encodes CASSPPDRAENGYTF.

The chain recombines TRBV19 with TRBJ1-5, with D possibly matching TRBD1 (6 bases). CDR1 and CDR2 from the germline V gene are LNHDA and SQIVND (reference sequence). V shed 6 bases and J shed 6 bases, with 15 bases lying between them. This CDR3 comprises 14 residues. The CDR3 loop is CASSDDRLGQPQHF. For the CDR3, the DNA is TGTGCCAGTAGCGACGACAGGCTGGGTCAGCCCCAGCATTTT.

This chain connects TRBV5-1 to TRBJ2-1; possible D gene TRBD2, 6 bases. The CDR3 loop spans 16 amino acids. V lost 0 bases, J lost 7 bases, and 17 bases lay in between. Germline assignment: CDR1 SGHRS and CDR2 YFSETQ. The CDR3 DNA follows: TGCGCCAGCAGCTTGGCCGGAGGAGGCGGGGAGAATGAGCAGTTCTTC. Translation gives CASSLAGGGGENEQFF.